One and the same sample provided the 25 T cell receptor beta chains below, sequenced in a study of cytomegalovirus exposure and HLA in healthy donors. Only in-frame clones appear in the TCRdb table, and some are missing; sequencing was by immunoSEQ multiplex PCR. The sample lists about 220,000 clones; around 90% were seen once. The sample was PBMCs. The receptors originated from a woman younger than 30 in good health and CMV-seronegative.

This chain links TRBV27 with TRBJ2-7; 8 positions match TRBD1. Trimming cost V 5 bases and J 3 bases; bases outside gene matches: 6. CDR1 and CDR2 (germline): MNHEY, SMNVEV (reference sequence). The CDR3 totals 14 residues. The CDR3, as DNA: TGTGCCAGCAGTACTCGGGACAGGAACTACGAGCAGTACTTC. The encoded protein is CASSTRDRNYEQYF.

This clone was seen a single time. The chain employs TRBV28 and TRBJ1-1; TRBD1 matches at 8 bases. Germline V lookup: CDR1 MDHEN, CDR2 SYDVKM. After removal of 4 bases from V and 0 bases from J, the junction contained 4 bases not matched to a gene. The length of the CDR3 is 15 residues. The CDR3 region is CASSSQGALNTEAFF. DNA for the CDR3: TGTGCCAGCAGTTCTCAGGGGGCGCTGAACACTGAAGCTTTCTTT.

The rearrangement links TRBV6-1 to TRBJ2-7; 7 bases are shared with TRBD1. This CDR3 region has 15 residues. The V segment lost 4 bases and the J segment 3 bases; nucleotides outside the gene matches: 9. Germline V gives CDR1 MNHNS, CDR2 SASEGT. The CDR3 DNA follows: TGTGCCAGCAGTGCCCTGACAGGGATGAGCTACGAGCAGTACTTC. It codes for CASSALTGMSYEQYF.

V is TRBV27 and J is TRBJ2-3; TRBD2 aligns across 14 bases. The CDR3 spans 16 residues. Germline V gene data show CDR1 as MNHEY and CDR2 as SMNVEV (reference sequence). J gave up 6 bases and V 5 bases, and 7 bases lay outside the gene matches. The CDR3: CASSPTSGRAADTQYF. For the CDR3, the DNA is TGTGCCAGCAGTCCGACTAGCGGGAGGGCCGCGGATACGCAGTATTTT.

The chain couples TRBV6-1 to TRBJ2-2; 7 bases match TRBD2. V was clipped by 2 bases and J by 7 bases; unmatched bases: 10. Germline CDR1 is MNHNS and CDR2 is SASEGT. The CDR3 loop spans 16 amino acids. The CDR3 loop reads CASSEWGEGPIGELFF. The DNA for the CDR3 is TGTGCCAGCAGTGAATGGGGGGAGGGCCCGATCGGGGAGCTGTTTTTT.

Of note for this clone: An end of the junction differs from the germline gene, which may be a read error. J is TRBJ1-4 and V is TRBV20-1, with TRBD1 matching 7 bases. This CDR3 spans 11 amino acids. Germline CDR1 reads DFQATT; CDR2 reads SNEGSKA (reference sequence). The CDR3 loop is CSVAGQGTVFF. The CDR3 DNA sequence: TGCAGTGTCGCGGGCCAGGGGACAGTTTTCTTT.

This rearrangement joins TRBV5-4 to TRBJ2-2; TRBD1 might be the D (6 bases). V dropped 0 bases and J dropped 4 bases, with 19 bases sitting between them. The germline V gene has CDR1 SGHNT and CDR2 YYREEE (reference sequence). CDR3 length: 18 amino acids. CDR3 region: CASSLEQGFGFSTGELFF. CDR3 nucleotides: TGTGCCAGCAGCTTGGAACAGGGTTTTGGTTTCAGCACCGGGGAGCTGTTTTTT.

V and J are TRBV14 and TRBJ2-7, with D perhaps matching TRBD1 (6 bases). Germline CDR1 reads SGHDN; CDR2 reads FVKESK. The V end lost 4 bases, the J end lost 1 base, and 14 bases lay between the germline ends. This CDR3 region has 15 residues. As DNA, the CDR3 is TGTGCCAGCAGCCCGCCAGGGGCAGGATCCTACGAGCAGTACTTC. It yields the protein CASSPPGAGSYEQYF.

This clone was counted a single time. The V gene is TRBV29-1, the J gene TRBJ2-7; D is perhaps TRBD1 (5 bases). Trimming took off 6 bases at V and 0 bases at J, with 15 bases between the two ends. Germline loops: CDR1 SQVTM, CDR2 ANQGSEA. This CDR3 region has 14 residues. CDR3 in amino acids: CSVQGVESSYEQYF. CDR3 DNA sequence: TGCAGCGTCCAGGGTGTGGAGAGCTCCTACGAGCAGTACTTC.

This chain links TRBV6-5 with TRBJ1-1, with a possible D match to TRBD1 (5 bases). This CDR3 is built from 15 residues. The V and J ends lost 6 bases and 0 bases respectively, with 14 bases between them. Germline V gene lookup returns CDR1 MNHEY and CDR2 SVGAGI. The DNA of the CDR3 is TGTGCCAGCAGCTCACAGGCGATAATGAACACTGAAGCTTTCTTT. It is translated as CASSSQAIMNTEAFF.

The chain joins TRBV2 to TRBJ2-1; a weak D match, TRBD1 (6 bases). Germline CDR1 SNHLY, CDR2 FYNNEI. This CDR3 region has 15 residues. V was cut by 5 bases and J by 2 bases, with 13 bases left in between. CDR3 sequence (DNA): TGTGCCAGCAGTCAAACAGGGCAGCCCTACAATGAGCAGTTCTTC. It yields the protein CASSQTGQPYNEQFF.

V gene TRBV28 combines with J gene TRBJ2-7, with D possibly matching TRBD1 (6 bases). The CDR3 is made up of 15 amino acids. Germline V gene lookup returns CDR1 MDHEN and CDR2 SYDVKM. V gave up 6 bases and J gave up 2 bases, with 17 bases separating them. CDR3 sequence reads: CASSAPGEGAYEQYF. CDR3 DNA sequence: TGTGCCAGCAGCGCCCCAGGGGAAGGCGCCTACGAGCAGTACTTC.

The chain links TRBV4-2 to TRBJ2-1; TRBD2 matches at 10 bases. Germline-derived CDR1 and CDR2 are LGHNA and YNFKEQ. The CDR3 runs to 15 residues. V was clipped by 0 bases and J by 7 bases; unmatched bases: 3. The CDR3 bases are TGTGCCAGCAGCCAAGATTCTAGCGGGAGAAATGAGCAGTTCTTC. As protein: CASSQDSSGRNEQFF.

The genes are TRBV5-8 and TRBJ2-7; D is uncertain. The V and J ends lost 4 bases and 0 bases respectively, with 5 bases between them. CDR1 SGHTS and CDR2 YDEGEE come from the germline V gene. CDR3 size: 12 residues. The CDR3 nucleotides read TGTGCCAGCAGCCCCAGCTCCTACGAGCAGTACTTC. Residues: CASSPSSYEQYF.

The chain recombines TRBV30 with TRBJ1-3; maybe TRBD1 (6 bases). Per the germline V gene, CDR1 is GTSNPN and CDR2 is SVGIG (reference sequence). The CDR3 has 13 amino acids. V lost 7 bases to trimming and J lost 4 bases, with 14 bases between them. CDR3 protein: CASQGKAGNTIYF. As DNA, the CDR3 is TGTGCCTCCCAGGGGAAAGCAGGAAACACCATATATTTT.

The V gene is TRBV5-1, the J gene TRBJ2-3; 8 bases are a match to TRBD2. V was clipped by 7 bases and J by 1 base; unmatched bases: 5. The CDR3 is 14 residues long. The germline gives CDR1 SGHRS, CDR2 YFSETQ. The CDR3 DNA follows: TGCGCCAGCGGAGGACTAGCAGGCACAGATACGCAGTATTTT. The encoded protein is CASGGLAGTDTQYF.

A few counts support this clone. V and J are TRBV5-1 and TRBJ2-2; TRBD2 agrees at 7 bases. The germline V gene has CDR1 SGHRS and CDR2 YFSETQ. V lost 4 bases to trimming and J lost 5 bases; unmatched junction nucleotides: 2. The CDR3 runs 13 residues. The chain's CDR3 is CASSGGVTGELFF. The CDR3 DNA is TGCGCCAGCAGCGGGGGGGTGACCGGGGAGCTGTTTTTT.

V and J are TRBV28 and TRBJ1-4; tentatively, D is TRBD1 (5 bases). Trimming removed 7 bases at V and 1 base at J, with 16 bases between. This CDR3 has 16 residues. Germline CDR1 reads MDHEN; CDR2 reads SYDVKM. The CDR3 region has the DNA TGTGCCAGCACCCAAGGCCAGGGCCTAACTAATGAAAAACTGTTTTTT. Protein product: CASTQGQGLTNEKLFF.

The chain links TRBV4-3 to TRBJ2-2; TRBD2 matches at 14 bases. Germline CDR1 reads LGHNA; CDR2 reads YSLEER. J lost 4 bases, V lost 4 bases, and 5 bases had no gene match. This CDR3 contains 17 residues. CDR3 amino acids: CASSRGLAGDSTGELFF. As DNA, the CDR3 is TGCGCCAGCAGCCGGGGACTAGCGGGAGATAGCACCGGGGAGCTGTTTTTT.

The chain carries TRBV28 and TRBJ1-1; the D is unclear. This CDR3 contains 14 residues. In germline, CDR1 is MDHEN, CDR2 SYDVKM. Trimming left V 4 bases short and J 0 bases short, with 9 bases between. CDR3 nucleotides: TGTGCCAGCAGTTCCCCACAGATGAACACTGAAGCTTTCTTT. It is translated as CASSSPQMNTEAFF. Full variable domain (missing parts from reference TRBV28 and TRBJ1-1): DVKVTQSSRYLVKRTGEKVFLECVQDMDHENMFWYRQDPGLGLRLIYFSYDVKMKEKGDIPEGYSVSREKKERFSLILESASTNQTSMYLCASSSPQMNTEAFFGQGTRLTVV.

The genes are TRBV7-6 and TRBJ2-7; TRBD1 aligns across 7 bases. This CDR3 has 16 residues. Losses at the gene ends were 5 bases for V and 3 bases for J; bases not matched to a gene: 13. The germline gives CDR1 SGHVS, CDR2 FNYEAQ. CDR3 loop: CASSPGTASEVYEQYF. CDR3 nucleotide sequence: TGTGCCAGCAGCCCCGGGACAGCCAGTGAAGTCTACGAGCAGTACTTC.

This chain uses TRBV4-2 with TRBJ2-1, with 11 bases lining up with TRBD2. The CDR3 totals 16 residues. The junction had 5 bases not matched to a gene; V was cut back by 1 base and J by 6 bases. Germline V gives CDR1 LGHNA, CDR2 YNFKEQ. CDR3 bases: TGTGCCAGCAGCCAAGGTCTACTAGCGGGAGTCAATGAGCAGTTCTTC. Translating it yields CASSQGLLAGVNEQFF.

The chain is built from TRBV5-1 and TRBJ2-1; 7 positions agree with TRBD1. CDR3 length equals 16 residues. CDR1 and CDR2 from the germline V gene are SGHRS and YFSETQ. V shed 2 bases, J shed 6 bases, and the junction held 11 bases outside the gene matches. The CDR3 region has the DNA TGCGCCAGCAGCTTTACCGGGACAGAGTTTTTCAATGAGCAGTTCTTC. This translates into CASSFTGTEFFNEQFF.

The rearrangement joins TRBV7-8 to TRBJ2-1, with a possible D match to TRBD1 (7 bases). Germline V gene data show CDR1 as SGHVS and CDR2 as FQNEAQ. The CDR3 length is 18 residues. The ends were cut back, 1 base at V and 4 bases at J, with 20 bases in the middle. CDR3 residues: CASSLDADGGTAYNEQFF. The CDR3 DNA reads as TGTGCCAGCAGCTTAGATGCCGATGGCGGGACAGCATACAATGAGCAGTTCTTC.

About this clone: The same CDR3 arises from other DNA sequences in this sample as well. The rearrangement joins TRBV30 to TRBJ2-7; D unresolved. The V end was cut by 1 base, the J end by 5 bases, with 6 bases between. Per the germline V gene, CDR1 is GTSNPN and CDR2 is SVGIG (reference sequence). The length of the CDR3 is 11 residues. CDR3 DNA sequence: TGTGCCTGGAGTGGAGGAGACGAGCAGTACTTC. This sequence encodes CAWSGGDEQYF.